This TCR beta chain was obtained from a study of response to subunit inactivated influenza vaccine. From germline, CDR1 is MNHNS and CDR2 SASEGT. The junction had 1 base not matched to a gene; V was cut back by 6 bases and J by 5 bases. The CDR3 has 13 residues. A single record per CDR3 protein comes from TCRdb applying MiXCR to the RT-PCR reads. The sample includes about 540,000 distinct CDR3 sequences, under 30% of them seen just once. The same sample was also studied in work on T cells expressing NK-cell markers. As that report states: A 5'RACE template switching approach incorporating UMIs was used to make TCR beta cDNA.

This TCR was recovered from a man over 45 who received an inactivated influenza vaccine. Source: CD4+ T cells sorted from PBMCs, taken 11 to 12 days after vaccination. J is TRBJ2-5 and V is TRBV6-1, with 12 bases lining up with TRBD2. CDR3 DNA: TGTGCCAGCAGACTAGCGGGAGGCGAGACCCAGTACTTC. Residues: CASRLAGGETQYF.